Following are 8 T cell receptor beta chains from one sample sequenced in a study of T-cell reconstitution after alpha-beta-depleted transplantation in children (dated by TCRdb to the mid-2010s). Library generation was performed with PCR. Sequencing instrument: Illumina HiSeq 2500. TCR library preparation used molecular barcoding, with unique molecular identifiers applied to normalize quantification of the TCRbeta repertoire. In-frame beta chains were kept once TCRdb had trimmed the public reads at Q25 with fastp and called clones with MiXCR. Each CDR3 protein gets just one entry, which takes the most common genes and DNA from the rows behind it. The sample includes a few hundred thousand distinct CDR3 sequences, with over 25% observed a single time. 35% to 40% of the sample rests with the top ten. Taken with the paper, the label for treatment or condition translates to: allogeneic hematopoietic cell transplantation with graft depleted of TCRalphabeta T cells and CD19 B cells.

Sequenced here: PBMCs, sampled before TCRalphabeta/CD19-depleted stem cell transplant. Receptor source: a boy less than two years old with Wiskott-Aldrich syndrome, due to receive a stem cell transplant.

The chain carries TRBV7-8 and TRBJ2-1; D is undetermined. The CDR3 has 13 amino acids. V lost 3 bases and J 5 bases, leaving 8 bases between the germline ends. Germline CDR1 is SGHVS and CDR2 is FQNEAQ. The CDR3 region has the DNA TGTGCCAGCAGCTTTAAGAGCAACAATGAGCAGTTCTTC. Its translation: CASSFKSNNEQFF. The complete variable domain, with remaining parts taken from reference TRBV7-8 and TRBJ2-1, reads GAGVSQSPRYKVAKRGQDVALRCDPISGHVSLFWYQQALGQGPEFLTYFQNEAQLDKSGLPSDRFFAERPEGSVSTLKIQRTQQEDSAVYLCASSFKSNNEQFFGPGTRLTVL.

This clonotype was counted between two and nine times. The chain combines TRBV7-6 with TRBJ1-6; 10 positions match TRBD1. V shed 4 bases and J 9 bases; nucleotides not matched to a gene: 9. Per the germline V gene, CDR1 is SGHVS and CDR2 is FNYEAQ. This CDR3 contains 16 residues. The CDR3 region is CASSSDLTGGGSPLHF. CDR3 in DNA: TGTGCCAGCAGCTCCGATTTGACAGGGGGCGGTTCACCCCTCCACTTT.

This clonotype was detected only a few times. This chain uses TRBV5-1 with TRBJ2-7, with 9 bases fitting TRBD1. V lost 4 bases and J lost 5; bases outside the gene matches: 4. CDR1 is SGHRS, CDR2 YFSETQ, per germline. The CDR3 consists of 13 residues. The CDR3 sequence: CASSGTGTDEQYF. DNA for the CDR3: TGCGCCAGCAGCGGGACAGGGACCGACGAGCAGTACTTC.

V gene TRBV6-5 combines with J gene TRBJ2-7; no clear D. Trimming pared 6 bases from V and 0 bases from J, leaving 9 bases between. This CDR3 is 13 amino acids long. Germline lookup yields CDR1 MNHEY and CDR2 SVGAGI. The chain's CDR3 is CASRYDGSYEQYF. The CDR3 nucleotides read TGTGCCAGCAGATACGACGGCTCCTACGAGCAGTACTTC.

This clonotype turned up a few times. The J gene is TRBJ1-2, the V gene TRBV5-1; no clear D gene. The CDR3 runs to 16 residues. Germline CDR1 and CDR2: SGHRS and YFSETQ. Trimming pared 4 bases from V and 5 bases from J, leaving 21 bases between. CDR3 DNA: TGCGCCAGCAGCCTCGGGTGGGCAGCTAAAAAATATGGCTACACCTTC. It yields the protein CASSLGWAAKKYGYTF.

The chain links TRBV9 to TRBJ2-2; 13 positions agree with TRBD2. The germline CDR1 and CDR2 sequences are SGDLS and YYNGEE. The CDR3 is 15 residues long. J was trimmed by 5 bases and V by 5 bases; bases with no gene match: 3. The CDR3 region is CASSTSGGGTGELFF. DNA for the CDR3: TGTGCCAGCAGTACTAGCGGGGGGGGAACCGGGGAGCTGTTTTTT.

V usage is TRBV5-1 and J usage is TRBJ2-1; D is unresolved. This CDR3 has 12 amino acids. Trimming removed 5 bases at V and 9 bases at J, with 12 bases between. Germline V gene data show CDR1 as SGHRS and CDR2 as YFSETQ. The CDR3 sequence is CASSVDPFEQFF. The DNA for the CDR3 is TGCGCCAGCAGTGTCGACCCCTTTGAGCAGTTCTTC. Looking up the rest from reference TRBV5-1 and TRBJ2-1 gives the full variable domain: KAGVTQTPRYLIKTRGQQVTLSCSPISGHRSVSWYQQTPGQGLQFLFEYFSETQRNKGNFPGRFSGRQFSNSRSEMNVSTLELGDSALYLCASSVDPFEQFFGPGTRLTVL.

This clonotype has just a few counts. The chain couples TRBV7-2 to TRBJ2-1; D uncertain. Trimming stripped 6 bases from V and 8 bases from J, with 14 bases between. The CDR3 contains 13 residues. Germline lookup yields CDR1 SGHTA and CDR2 FQGNSA. Here the CDR3 DNA reads TGTGCCAGCAGAAGGACGGGCGTGGATGAGCAGTTCTTC. This sequence encodes CASRRTGVDEQFF.